This T cell receptor beta chain was identified during a study of blood T cells in healthy people across ages. Germline CDR1 and CDR2: LGHDT and YNNKEL (reference sequence). This CDR3 contains 17 residues. J lost 3 bases, V lost 1 base, and 6 bases had no gene match. The use of a sample-barcoded 5' primer and a J-beta primer mix characterized a second PCR of about 6 to 12 cycles. Each CDR3 protein gets one entry after TCRdb re-called the 5' RACE reads with MiXCR. The sample contains 650,000 to 950,000 distinct CDR3 sequences, under 45% of which appear only once. The chain recombines TRBV3-1 with TRBJ2-4, with TRBD1 matching 10 bases. Sequences were obtained from blood. This sequence was found in a man between 60 and 75 years old in good health. CDR3 in amino acids: CASSQADRGRNKNIQYF. DNA of the CDR3: TGTGCCAGCAGCCAAGCGGACAGGGGGAGAAACAAAAACATTCAGTACTTC.